The clone carrying this T cell receptor (beta chain) is a singleton in its sample. As yet, its antigen is unknown. TCRdb recomputed calls from the RT-PCR reads with MiXCR, one row per CDR3 protein. The sample lists approximately 700,000 distinct CDR3 sequences, approximately 15% occurring once. This CDR3 comprises 19 residues. Germline-derived CDR1 and CDR2 are SGHAT and FQDESV (reference sequence). V shed 3 bases and J 5 bases; nucleotides not matched to a gene: 17. This entry comes from a study of response to subunit inactivated influenza vaccine. Study-wide findings and caveats: The study's authors posited that every seasonal influenza vaccination enlists few new T cells.

This sample comprised PBMCs from blood, obtained approximately 12 days after vaccination. This clonotype was obtained from a man in his forties or fifties who received an inactivated influenza vaccine. The chain employs TRBV11-1 and TRBJ1-2, with TRBD1 matching over 11 bases. CDR3 DNA sequence: TGTGCCAGCAGCTTTTTAAAGGACATTCCCGGACAGGGGGCTTATGGCTACACCTTC. Protein sequence: CASSFLKDIPGQGAYGYTF.